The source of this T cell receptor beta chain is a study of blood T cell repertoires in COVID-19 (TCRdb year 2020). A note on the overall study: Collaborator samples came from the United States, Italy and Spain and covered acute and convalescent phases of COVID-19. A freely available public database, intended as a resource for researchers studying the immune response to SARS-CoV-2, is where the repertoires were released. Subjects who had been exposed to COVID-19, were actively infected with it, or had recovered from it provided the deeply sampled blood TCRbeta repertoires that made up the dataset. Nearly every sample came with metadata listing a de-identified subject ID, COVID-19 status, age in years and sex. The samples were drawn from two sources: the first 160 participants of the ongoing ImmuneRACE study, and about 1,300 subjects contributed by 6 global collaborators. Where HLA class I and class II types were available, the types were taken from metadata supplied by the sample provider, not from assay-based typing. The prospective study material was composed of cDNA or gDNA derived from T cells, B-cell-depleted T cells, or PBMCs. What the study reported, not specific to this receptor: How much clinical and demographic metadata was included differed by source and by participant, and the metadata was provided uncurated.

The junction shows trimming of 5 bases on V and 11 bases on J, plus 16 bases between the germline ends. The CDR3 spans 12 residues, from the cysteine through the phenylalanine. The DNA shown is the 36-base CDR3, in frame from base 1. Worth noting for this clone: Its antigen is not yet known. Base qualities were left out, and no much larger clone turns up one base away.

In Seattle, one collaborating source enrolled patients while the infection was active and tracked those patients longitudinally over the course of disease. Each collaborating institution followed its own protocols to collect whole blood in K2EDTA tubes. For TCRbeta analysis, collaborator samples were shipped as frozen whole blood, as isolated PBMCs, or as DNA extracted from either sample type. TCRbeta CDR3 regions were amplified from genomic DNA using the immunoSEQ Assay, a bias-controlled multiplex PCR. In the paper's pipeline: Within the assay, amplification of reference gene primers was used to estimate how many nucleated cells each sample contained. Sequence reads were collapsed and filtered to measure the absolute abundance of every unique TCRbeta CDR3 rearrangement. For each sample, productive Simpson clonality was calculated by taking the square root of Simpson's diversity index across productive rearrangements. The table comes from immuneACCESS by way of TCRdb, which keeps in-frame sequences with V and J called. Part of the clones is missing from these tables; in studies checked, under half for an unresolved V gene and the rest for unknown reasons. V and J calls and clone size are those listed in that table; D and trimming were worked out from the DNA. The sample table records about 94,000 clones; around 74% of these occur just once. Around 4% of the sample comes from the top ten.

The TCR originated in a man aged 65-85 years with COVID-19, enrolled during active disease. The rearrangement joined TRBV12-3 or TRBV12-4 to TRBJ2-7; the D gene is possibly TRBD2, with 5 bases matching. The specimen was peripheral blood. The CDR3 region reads CASSPGLPAEYF. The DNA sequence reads TGTGCCAGCAGTCCAGGACTCCCCGCGGAGTACTTC.